This passage covers 8 T cell receptor beta chains from one sample sequenced in a study of T cells in women clearing cervical HPV infection. TCRdb's table, derived via immunoSEQ multiplex PCR, lists solely in-frame clones and lacks some. This sample's table reports about 36,000 clones. Specimen: blood buffy coat. The receptors stem from a woman between 18 and 69 years old with a cervical HPV16 infection that either progressed to CIN3+ or cleared (not recorded which).

CDR3 sequence reads: CASSAHGGLNTGELFF. CDR3 DNA, as far as it was read: TGTGCCAGCAGTGCCCACGGAGGGTTGAACACCGGGGAG. The V call is TRBV2, the J call TRBJ2-2; weak D call: TRBD2 (6 bases). The observed sequence ends 3 residues before the CDR3 terminus, with the missing tail filled in from the germline J gene. The CDR3 totals 16 residues. Germline V CDR1 and CDR2: SNHLY, FYNNEI. V was clipped by 4 bases and J by 1 base, with 13 bases between them.

Of note for this clone: The read halts 3 residues ahead of the CDR3 end, with the missing end drawn from the germline J gene. The chain uses TRBV30 and TRBJ2-7; D is unresolved. CDR1 and CDR2 from the germline V gene are GTSNPN and SVGIG (reference sequence). CDR3 length: 12 amino acids. V lost 3 bases and J 4 bases, leaving 10 bases between the germline ends. CDR3: CAWRHYDYEQYF. The covered CDR3 bases are TGTGCCTGGAGACACTACGATTACGAG.

Note on this clone: Read sequence stops 3 residues before the CDR3 end, and the germline J gene provides the missing end. This sequence joins TRBV11-2 and TRBJ2-1, with 9 bases matching TRBD1. V lost 0 bases and J lost 5; bases outside the gene matches: 2. Germline CDR1 is SGHAT and CDR2 is FQNNGV. The CDR3 extends over 15 amino acids. CDR3 in amino acids: CASSLEGQGNNEQFF. CDR3 DNA, as far as it was read: TGTGCCAGCAGCTTAGAGGGACAGGGAAACAATGAG.

CDR3: CASSTGGLLGHTGELFF. CDR3 DNA, as far as it was read: TGTGCCAGTAGTACAGGAGGGTTACTAGGTCACACCGGGGAG. The chain has TRBV19 and TRBJ2-2; possible D gene TRBD2, 6 bases. Read sequence stops 3 residues before the CDR3 end, and the germline J gene provides the missing end. Deletions cut 4 bases from V and 3 bases from J, with 18 bases between. This CDR3 is built from 17 residues. From germline, CDR1 is LNHDA and CDR2 SQIVND (reference sequence). The full variable domain, its missing parts supplied by reference TRBV19 and TRBJ2-2, is DGGITQSPKYLFRKEGQNVTLSCEQNLNHDAMYWYRQDPGQGLRLIYYSQIVNDFQKGDIAEGYSVSREKKESFPLTVTSAQKNPTAFYLCASSTGGLLGHTGELFFGEGSRLTVL.

A word on this clone: The sequenced fragment ends 3 residues before the CDR3 boundary, so the rest is inferred from the germline J gene. The chain is built from TRBV12-5 and TRBJ1-4; D is perhaps TRBD1 (6 bases). CDR3 size: 16 residues. V lost 1 base, J lost 3 bases, and 12 bases lay in between. CDR1 LGHNT and CDR2 FRNRAP come from the germline V gene. The CDR3 bases that were read are TGTGCTAGTGGTTTGGCCCAGGGGCGGGCTAATGAAAAA. As protein: CASGLAQGRANEK. The full CDR3 is CASGLAQGRANEKLFF.

As to this clone: Coverage ceases 3 residues before the CDR3 finishes, and the germline J gene fills in the end. The chain is built from TRBV12-3 or TRBV12-4 and TRBJ2-7; 7 bases fit TRBD2. Losses at the gene ends were 1 base for V and 0 bases for J; bases not matched to a gene: 0. The CDR3 is 14 amino acids. CDR3: CASSLGTSSYEQYF. Incomplete CDR3 DNA: TGTGCCAGCAGTTTAGGGACTAGCTCCTACGAG.

Comment on this clone: The CDR3 is cut off 3 residues early in the read; its end comes from the germline J gene. The V and J genes are TRBV20-1 and TRBJ2-5; perhaps TRBD2 as D (6 bases). V was shortened by 6 bases and J by 2 bases, with 19 bases between the two germline ends. The germline CDR1 and CDR2 sequences are DFQATT and SNEGSKA (reference sequence). The CDR3 is 15 residues long. Partial CDR3 DNA: TGCAGTGCCAGTAGGGGCGGGGCAATTCAAGAGACC. As protein: CSASRGGAIQET. The CDR3 in full is CSASRGGAIQETQYF.

As to this clone: The CDR3 extends 3 residues past the end of the read, so its final part is completed from the germline J gene. The V and J genes are TRBV30 and TRBJ1-2; the D is unclear. Trimming shortened V by 4 bases and J by 5 bases, and 8 bases separated the two germline ends. The CDR3 runs 11 residues. Germline V gene data show CDR1 as GTSNPN and CDR2 as SVGIG (reference sequence). CDR3 loop: CAWTAFYGYTF. CDR3 DNA, as far as it was read: TGTGCCTGGACAGCGTTTTATGGC. Looking up the rest from reference TRBV30 and TRBJ1-2 gives the full variable domain: SQTIHQWPATLVQPVGSPLSLECTVEGTSNPNLYWYRQAAGRGLQLLFYSVGIGQISSEVPQNLSASRPQDRQFILSSKKLLLSDSGFYLCAWTAFYGYTFGSGTRLTVV.